Below are 5 T cell receptor beta chains sequenced from a single sample in a study of shared clonotypes between healthy human individuals. Positive CCR7 selection of CD45RO-negative cells yielded the naive CD8 cells, and terminally differentiated effector memory CD45RA+ cells were excluded. The repertoire was sequenced with immunoSEQ multiplex PCR; TCRdb's copy has only in-frame clones and lacks some. The sample has 800,000 or so clones, around 96% seen once. The specimen was naive CD8+ T cells sorted from blood. These receptors were collected from a man between 25 and 39 years old in good health.

This chain connects TRBV27 to TRBJ2-4; a possible D gene is TRBD2 (7 bases). CDR1 is MNHEY, CDR2 SMNVEV, per germline (reference sequence). The CDR3 contains 15 residues. Trimming took 4 bases from V and 2 from J, leaving 12 bases between them. CDR3 loop: CASSWGRETKNIQYF. CDR3 DNA sequence: TGTGCCAGCAGTTGGGGGCGGGAGACCAAAAACATTCAGTACTTC.

The chain employs TRBV7-9 and TRBJ2-3; 7 bases are a match to TRBD2. The CDR3 is made up of 15 amino acids. V lost 1 base and J lost 6; bases outside the gene matches: 7. The germline V gene has CDR1 SEHNR and CDR2 FQNEAQ (reference sequence). CDR3: CASSLDVIGGDTQYF. CDR3 in DNA: TGTGCCAGCAGCTTAGATGTGATCGGGGGGGATACGCAGTATTTT. The whole variable domain, remainder taken from reference TRBV7-9 and TRBJ2-3, is DTGVSQNPRHKITKRGQNVTFRCDPISEHNRLYWYRQTLGQGPEFLTYFQNEAQLEKSRLLSDRFSAERPKGSFSTLEIQRTEQGDSAMYLCASSLDVIGGDTQYFGPGTRLTVL.

This chain links TRBV4-1 with TRBJ2-7; weak D call: TRBD1 (5 bases). CDR3 length equals 15 residues. Germline CDR1 and CDR2: MGHRA and YSYEKL. Trimming left V 0 bases short and J 3 bases short, with 12 bases between. CDR3 amino acids: CASSQEDKKHYEQYF. CDR3 DNA: TGCGCCAGCAGCCAAGAGGACAAGAAACACTACGAGCAGTACTTC.

The CDR3 here is CASSFQGSAYEQYF. Written as DNA, the CDR3 is TGTGCCAGCAGCTTCCAGGGGTCGGCCTACGAGCAGTACTTC. This rearrangement joins TRBV7-6 to TRBJ2-7, with D possibly being TRBD1 (6 bases). Germline CDR1 SGHVS, CDR2 FNYEAQ. The V and J ends lost 3 bases and 2 bases respectively, with 11 bases between them. The CDR3 is 14 amino acids.

This chain links TRBV4-3 with TRBJ2-1, with 7 bases fitting TRBD2. CDR3 length equals 14 residues. Per germline, CDR1 LGHNA and CDR2 YSLEER. The V and J ends lost 4 bases and 7 bases, in that order; junction bases with no gene match: 7. The CDR3 loop reads CASSPGLAVNEQFF. For the CDR3, the DNA is TGCGCCAGCAGCCCTGGGCTAGCGGTTAATGAGCAGTTCTTC.